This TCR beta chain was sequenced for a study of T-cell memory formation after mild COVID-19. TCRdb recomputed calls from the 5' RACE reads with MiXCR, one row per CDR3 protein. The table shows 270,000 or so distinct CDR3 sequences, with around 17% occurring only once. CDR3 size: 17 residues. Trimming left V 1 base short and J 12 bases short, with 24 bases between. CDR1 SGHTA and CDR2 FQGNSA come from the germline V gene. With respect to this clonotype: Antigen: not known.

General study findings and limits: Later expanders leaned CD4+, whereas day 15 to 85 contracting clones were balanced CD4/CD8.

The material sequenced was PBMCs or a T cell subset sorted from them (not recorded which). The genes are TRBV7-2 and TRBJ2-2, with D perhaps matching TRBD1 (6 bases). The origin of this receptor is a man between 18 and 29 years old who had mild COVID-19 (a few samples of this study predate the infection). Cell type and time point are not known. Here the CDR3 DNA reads TGTGCCAGCAGCTTAGTGAACAGGGCTAGGGCTGGGACGAAGCTGTTTTTT. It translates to CASSLVNRARAGTKLFF.